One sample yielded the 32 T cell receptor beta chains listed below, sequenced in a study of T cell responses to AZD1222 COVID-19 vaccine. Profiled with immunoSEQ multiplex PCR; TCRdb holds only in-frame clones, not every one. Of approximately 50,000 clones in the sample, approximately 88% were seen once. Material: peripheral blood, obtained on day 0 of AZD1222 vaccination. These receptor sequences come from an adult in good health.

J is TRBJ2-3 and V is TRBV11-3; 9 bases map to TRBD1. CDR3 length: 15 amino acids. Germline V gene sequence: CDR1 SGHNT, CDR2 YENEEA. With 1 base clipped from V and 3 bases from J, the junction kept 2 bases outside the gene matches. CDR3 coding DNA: TGTGCCAGCAGCTTAGGCGGACAGGGGACAGATACGCAGTATTTT. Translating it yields CASSLGGQGTDTQYF.

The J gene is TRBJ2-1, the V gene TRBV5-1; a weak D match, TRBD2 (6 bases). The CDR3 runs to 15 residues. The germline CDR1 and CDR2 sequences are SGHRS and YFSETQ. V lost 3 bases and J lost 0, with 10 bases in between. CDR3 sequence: CASSYGSNSYNEQFF. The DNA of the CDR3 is TGCGCCAGCAGCTACGGGAGTAACTCCTACAATGAGCAGTTCTTC. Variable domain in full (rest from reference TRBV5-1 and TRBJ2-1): KAGVTQTPRYLIKTRGQQVTLSCSPISGHRSVSWYQQTPGQGLQFLFEYFSETQRNKGNFPGRFSGRQFSNSRSEMNVSTLELGDSALYLCASSYGSNSYNEQFFGPGTRLTVL.

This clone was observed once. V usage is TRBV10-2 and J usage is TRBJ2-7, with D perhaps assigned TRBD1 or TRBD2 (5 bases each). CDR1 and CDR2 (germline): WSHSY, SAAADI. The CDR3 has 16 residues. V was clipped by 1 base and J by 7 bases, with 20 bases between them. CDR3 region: CASSEFTFSGTGEQYF. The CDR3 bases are TGCGCCAGCAGTGAGTTTACCTTTTCCGGGACGGGAGAGCAGTACTTC.

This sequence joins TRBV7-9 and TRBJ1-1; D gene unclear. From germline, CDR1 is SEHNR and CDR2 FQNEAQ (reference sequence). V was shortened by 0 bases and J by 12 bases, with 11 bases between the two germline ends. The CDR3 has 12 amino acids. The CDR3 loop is CASSLAGDVTFF. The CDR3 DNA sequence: TGTGCCAGCAGCTTAGCAGGCGACGTAACTTTCTTT.

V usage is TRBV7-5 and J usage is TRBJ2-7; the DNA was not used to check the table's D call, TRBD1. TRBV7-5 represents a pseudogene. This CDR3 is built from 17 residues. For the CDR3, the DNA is TGTGTCAGAAGGGTAGAGAGCGTGGACAGCACCTTTTACGAGCAGTACTTC. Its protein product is CVRRVESVDSTFYEQYF.

For the CDR3, the DNA is TGTGCCAGCAGTTTGCGGACAGCGAACACCGGGGAGCTGTTTTTT. It encodes CASSLRTANTGELFF. This chain connects TRBV27 to TRBJ2-2; D is perhaps TRBD1 (6 bases). The ends were cut back, 3 bases at V and 0 bases at J, with 8 bases in the middle. The CDR3 totals 15 residues. CDR1 MNHEY and CDR2 SMNVEV come from the germline V gene (reference sequence).

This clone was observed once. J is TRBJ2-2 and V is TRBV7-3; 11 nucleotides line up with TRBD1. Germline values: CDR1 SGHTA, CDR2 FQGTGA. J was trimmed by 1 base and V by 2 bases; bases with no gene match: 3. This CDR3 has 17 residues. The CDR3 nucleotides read TGTGCCAGCAGCTTACGCGGGACAGGGGGGAACACCGGGGAGCTGTTTTTT. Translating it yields CASSLRGTGGNTGELFF.

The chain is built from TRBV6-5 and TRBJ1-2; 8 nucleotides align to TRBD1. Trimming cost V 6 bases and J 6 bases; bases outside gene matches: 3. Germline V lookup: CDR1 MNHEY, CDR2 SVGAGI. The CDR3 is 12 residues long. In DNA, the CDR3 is TGTGCCAGCAGGCCGGGACAGGATGGCTACACCTTC. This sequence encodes CASRPGQDGYTF.

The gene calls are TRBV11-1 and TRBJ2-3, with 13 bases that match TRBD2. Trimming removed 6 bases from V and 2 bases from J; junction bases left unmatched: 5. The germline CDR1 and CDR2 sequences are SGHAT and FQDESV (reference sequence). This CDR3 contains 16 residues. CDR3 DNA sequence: TGTGCCAGCAGTCCCGGACTAGCGGGGGTCACAGATACGCAGTATTTT. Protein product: CASSPGLAGVTDTQYF.

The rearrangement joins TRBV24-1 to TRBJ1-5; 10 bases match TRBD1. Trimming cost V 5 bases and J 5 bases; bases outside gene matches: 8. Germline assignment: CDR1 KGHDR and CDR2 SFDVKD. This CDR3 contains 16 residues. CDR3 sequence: CATSGGLGTGDQPQHF. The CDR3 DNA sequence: TGTGCCACCAGTGGCGGACTCGGGACAGGGGATCAGCCCCAGCATTTT.

The CDR3 is CASRGQGNQPQHF. The CDR3 DNA follows: TGTGCCAGCAGGGGACAGGGCAATCAGCCCCAGCATTTT. This chain links TRBV2 with TRBJ1-5; 8 bases line up with TRBD1. The CDR3 contains 13 residues. V shed 6 bases and J 2 bases; nucleotides not matched to a gene: 0. Germline V CDR1 and CDR2: SNHLY, FYNNEI.

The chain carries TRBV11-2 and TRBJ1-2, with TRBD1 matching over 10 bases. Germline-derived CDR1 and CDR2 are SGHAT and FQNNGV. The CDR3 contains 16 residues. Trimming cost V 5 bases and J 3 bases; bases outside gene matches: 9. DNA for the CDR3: TGTGCCAGCAGCCCCCGGGACAGGGGCCAGGACTATGGCTACACCTTC. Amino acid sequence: CASSPRDRGQDYGYTF. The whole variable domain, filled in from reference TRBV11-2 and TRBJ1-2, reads EAGVAQSPRYKIIEKRQSVAFWCNPISGHATLYWYQQILGQGPKLLIQFQNNGVVDDSQLPKDRFSAERLKGVDSTLKIQPAKLEDSAVYLCASSPRDRGQDYGYTFGSGTRLTVV.

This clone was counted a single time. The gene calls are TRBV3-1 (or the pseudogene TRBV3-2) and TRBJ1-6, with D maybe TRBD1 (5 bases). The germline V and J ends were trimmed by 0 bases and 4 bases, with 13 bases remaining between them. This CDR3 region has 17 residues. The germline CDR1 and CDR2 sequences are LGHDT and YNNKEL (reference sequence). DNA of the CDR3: TGTGCCAGCAGCCAAGATCTAGGTCCAGGGTATAATTCACCCCTCCACTTT. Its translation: CASSQDLGPGYNSPLHF.

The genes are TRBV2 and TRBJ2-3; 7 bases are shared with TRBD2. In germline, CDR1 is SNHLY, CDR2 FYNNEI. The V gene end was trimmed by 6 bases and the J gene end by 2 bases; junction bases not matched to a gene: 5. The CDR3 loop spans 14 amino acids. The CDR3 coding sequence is TGTGCCAGCAGAGGCGGGAGCCCCACAGATACGCAGTATTTT. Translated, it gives CASRGGSPTDTQYF.

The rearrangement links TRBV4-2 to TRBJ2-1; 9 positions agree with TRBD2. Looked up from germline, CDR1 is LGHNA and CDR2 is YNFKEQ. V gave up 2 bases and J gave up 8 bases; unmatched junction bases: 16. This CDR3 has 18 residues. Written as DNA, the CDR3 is TGTGCCAGCAGCCAATTCGGGGGGCGGGAGGGCCGAGTCGATGAGCAGTTCTTC. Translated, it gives CASSQFGGREGRVDEQFF.

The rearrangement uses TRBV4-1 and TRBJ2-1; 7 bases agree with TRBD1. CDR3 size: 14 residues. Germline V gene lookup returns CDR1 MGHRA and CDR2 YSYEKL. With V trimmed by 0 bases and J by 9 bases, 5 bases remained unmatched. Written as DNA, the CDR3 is TGCGCCAGCAGCCAAGAGCACCGGGACAGTGAGCAGTTCTTC. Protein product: CASSQEHRDSEQFF.

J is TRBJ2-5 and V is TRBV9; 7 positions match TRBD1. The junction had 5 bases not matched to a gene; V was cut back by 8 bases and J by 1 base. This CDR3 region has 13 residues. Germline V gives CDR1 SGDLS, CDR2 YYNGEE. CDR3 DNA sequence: TGTGCCAGGGGACAGTCTAGCCAAGAGACCCAGTACTTC. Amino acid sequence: CARGQSSQETQYF.

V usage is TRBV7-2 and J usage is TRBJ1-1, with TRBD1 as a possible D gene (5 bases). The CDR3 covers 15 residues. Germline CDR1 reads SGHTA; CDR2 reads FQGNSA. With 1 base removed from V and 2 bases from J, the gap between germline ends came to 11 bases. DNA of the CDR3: TGTGCCAGCAGCTTAGAAGGGGACGCCAACACTGAAGCTTTCTTT. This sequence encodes CASSLEGDANTEAFF.

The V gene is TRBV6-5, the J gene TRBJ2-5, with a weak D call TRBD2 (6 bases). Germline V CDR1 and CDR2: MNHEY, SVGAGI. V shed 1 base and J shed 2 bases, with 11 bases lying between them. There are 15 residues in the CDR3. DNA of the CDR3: TGTGCCAGCAGTTACTTGGGGAGGAGACAAGAGACCCAGTACTTC. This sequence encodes CASSYLGRRQETQYF.

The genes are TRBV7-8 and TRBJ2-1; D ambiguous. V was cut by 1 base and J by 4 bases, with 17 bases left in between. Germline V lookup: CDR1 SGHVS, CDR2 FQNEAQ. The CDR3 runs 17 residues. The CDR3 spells CASSLGSIWLEYNEQFF. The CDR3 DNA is TGTGCCAGCAGCTTAGGTTCCATATGGCTAGAATACAATGAGCAGTTCTTC.

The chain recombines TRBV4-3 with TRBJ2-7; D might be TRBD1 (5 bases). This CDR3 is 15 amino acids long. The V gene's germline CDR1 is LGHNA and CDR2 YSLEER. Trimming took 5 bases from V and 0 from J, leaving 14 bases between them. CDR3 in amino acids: CASSVETALSYEQYF. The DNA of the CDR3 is TGCGCCAGCAGCGTCGAGACAGCCCTCTCCTACGAGCAGTACTTC.

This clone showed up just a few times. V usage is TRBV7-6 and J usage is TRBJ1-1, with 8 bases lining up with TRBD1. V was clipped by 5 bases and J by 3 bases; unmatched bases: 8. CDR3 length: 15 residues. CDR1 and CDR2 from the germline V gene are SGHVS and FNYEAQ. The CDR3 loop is CASSLDTGGDTEAFF. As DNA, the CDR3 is TGTGCCAGCAGCCTTGATACAGGGGGGGACACTGAAGCTTTCTTT.

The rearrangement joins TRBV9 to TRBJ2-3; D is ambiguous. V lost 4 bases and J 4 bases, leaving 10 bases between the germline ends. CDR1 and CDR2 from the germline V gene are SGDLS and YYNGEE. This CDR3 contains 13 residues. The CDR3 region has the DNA TGTGCCAGCAGCATAGACACGGCAGATACGCAGTATTTT. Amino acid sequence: CASSIDTADTQYF.

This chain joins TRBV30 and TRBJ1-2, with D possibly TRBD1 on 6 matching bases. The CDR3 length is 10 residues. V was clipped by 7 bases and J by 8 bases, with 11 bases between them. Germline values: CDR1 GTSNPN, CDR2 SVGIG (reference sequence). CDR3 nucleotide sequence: TGTGCCTCCGCTGGACAGGGCTACACCTTC. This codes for CASAGQGYTF.

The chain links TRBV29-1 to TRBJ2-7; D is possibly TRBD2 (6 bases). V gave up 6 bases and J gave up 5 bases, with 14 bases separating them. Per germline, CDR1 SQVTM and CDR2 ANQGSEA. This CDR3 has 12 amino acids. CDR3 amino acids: CSVLVWEDEQYF. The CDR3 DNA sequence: TGCAGCGTCTTGGTATGGGAGGACGAGCAGTACTTC.

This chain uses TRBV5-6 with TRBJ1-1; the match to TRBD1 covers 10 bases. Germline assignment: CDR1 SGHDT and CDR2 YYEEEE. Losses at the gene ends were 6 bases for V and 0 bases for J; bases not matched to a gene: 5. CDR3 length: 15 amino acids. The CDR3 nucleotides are TGTGCCAGCATCGGGACAGGGGAGATGAACACTGAAGCTTTCTTT. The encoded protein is CASIGTGEMNTEAFF.

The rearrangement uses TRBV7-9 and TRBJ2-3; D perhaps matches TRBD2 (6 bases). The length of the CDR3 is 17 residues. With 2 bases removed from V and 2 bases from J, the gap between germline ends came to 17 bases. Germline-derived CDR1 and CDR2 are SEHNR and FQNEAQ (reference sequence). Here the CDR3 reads CASSLFIGGTVTDTQYF. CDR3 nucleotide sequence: TGTGCCAGCAGCTTATTTATTGGCGGGACGGTCACAGATACGCAGTATTTT.

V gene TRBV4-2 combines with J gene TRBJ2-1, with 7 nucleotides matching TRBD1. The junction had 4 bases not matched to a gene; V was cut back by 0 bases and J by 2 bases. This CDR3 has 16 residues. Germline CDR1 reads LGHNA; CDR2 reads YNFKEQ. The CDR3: CASSQDWDRAYNEQFF. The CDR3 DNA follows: TGTGCCAGCAGCCAAGATTGGGACAGAGCCTACAATGAGCAGTTCTTC.

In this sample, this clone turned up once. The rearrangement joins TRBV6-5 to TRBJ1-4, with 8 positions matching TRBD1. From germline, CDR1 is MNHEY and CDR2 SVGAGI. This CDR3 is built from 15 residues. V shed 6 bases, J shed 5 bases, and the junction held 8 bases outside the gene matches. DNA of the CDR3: TGTGCCAGCAGCCGACAACAGGGGGACAATGAAAAACTGTTTTTT. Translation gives CASSRQQGDNEKLFF.

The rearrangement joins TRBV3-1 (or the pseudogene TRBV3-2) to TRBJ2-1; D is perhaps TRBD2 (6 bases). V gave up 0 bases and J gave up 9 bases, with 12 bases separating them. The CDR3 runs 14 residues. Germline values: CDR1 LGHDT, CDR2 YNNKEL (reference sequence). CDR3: CASSQDPGRREQFF. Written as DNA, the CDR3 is TGTGCCAGCAGCCAAGACCCGGGGAGGCGTGAGCAGTTCTTC.

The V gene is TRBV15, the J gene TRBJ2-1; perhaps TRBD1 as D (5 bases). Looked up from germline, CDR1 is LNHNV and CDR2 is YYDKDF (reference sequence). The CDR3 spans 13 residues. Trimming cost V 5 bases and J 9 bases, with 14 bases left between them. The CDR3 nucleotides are TGTGCCACCAGCGGGGTTAATAGGGGTGAGCAGTTCTTC. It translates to CATSGVNRGEQFF.

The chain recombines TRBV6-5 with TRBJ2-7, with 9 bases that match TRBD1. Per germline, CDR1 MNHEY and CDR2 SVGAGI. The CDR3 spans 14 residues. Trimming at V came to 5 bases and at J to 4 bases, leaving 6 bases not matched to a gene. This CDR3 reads CASSQTGQGYEQYF. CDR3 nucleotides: TGTGCCAGCAGTCAAACGGGACAGGGATACGAGCAGTACTTC.